This TCR beta chain was profiled in a study of blood T cells in healthy people across ages. With a J-beta primer mix and a sample-barcoded 5' primer, a second PCR ran about 7 to 11 cycles. Each CDR3 protein gets one entry after TCRdb re-called the 5' RACE reads with MiXCR. The profile covers 750,000 or so distinct CDR3 sequences, with 20% to 30% appearing a single time and 9.4% taken by the ten largest. This clonotype was found a few times. The V and J ends lost 7 bases and 5 bases respectively, with 8 bases between them. The germline CDR1 and CDR2 sequences are MGHDK and SYGVNS. This CDR3 comprises 11 residues. A further study also used this sample, focusing on T cells of mothers and their children.

The clonotype originates from a boy aged 10-17 years in good health. Sample: blood. This chain links TRBV25-1 with TRBJ2-5; D is unresolved. DNA for the CDR3: TGTGCCAGCAAAAGGGCGGAGACCCAGTACTTC. It specifies CASKRAETQYF.